The 4 T cell receptor beta chains reported below all come from one sample, sequenced in a study of early T cells in non-severe SARS-CoV-2 infection. TCRdb reprocessed the 5' RACE reads via MiXCR and lists one record per CDR3 protein. The profile covers some 66,000 distinct CDR3 sequences, with less than 15% appearing a single time and roughly 8% taken by the ten largest. Source material: whole blood. These receptors all come from an adult who was a healthcare worker with PCR-confirmed SARS-CoV-2 infection or an uninfected control (not recorded which).

The V and J genes are TRBV6-1 and TRBJ2-4; D call uncertain. The length of the CDR3 is 19 residues. Trimming cost V 2 bases and J 6 bases, with 26 bases left between them. CDR1 and CDR2 (germline): MNHNS, SASEGT. The CDR3 here is CASSERAGSPFTSLNIQYF. DNA for the CDR3: TGTGCCAGCAGTGAAAGGGCAGGATCACCCTTTACGTCCTTAAACATTCAGTACTTC.

There are many counts of this clonotype. The rearrangement joins TRBV1 to TRBJ2-3; TRBD2 is the table's D call, not checked against the DNA. TRBV1 is classified as a pseudogene. The CDR3 is made up of 18 amino acids. CDR3 sequence: CTSSQDTTSGDHTDTQYF. Here the CDR3 DNA reads TGCACCAGCAGCCAAGACACGACTAGCGGGGACCACACAGATACGCAGTATTTT.

The gene calls are TRBV5-5 and TRBJ2-7; 10 bases match TRBD1. Germline CDR1 is SGHKS and CDR2 is YYEKEE (reference sequence). The CDR3 spans 15 residues. Trimming took 4 bases from V and 5 from J; bases not matched to a gene: 9. The CDR3 sequence: CASSTRQGATDEQYF. The CDR3 DNA sequence: TGTGCCAGCAGCACCCGACAGGGGGCGACAGACGAGCAGTACTTC.

V is TRBV5-6 and J is TRBJ1-5, with D unclear. The CDR3 spans 15 residues. Trimming left V 4 bases short and J 7 bases short, with 18 bases between. Germline V lookup: CDR1 SGHDT, CDR2 YYEEEE. The CDR3 DNA reads as TGTGCCAGCAGCCGCCAGGAGGGATTGATCCAGCCCCAGCATTTT. Translated: CASSRQEGLIQPQHF.